This T cell receptor (beta chain) was profiled in a study of T cell responses to AZD1222 COVID-19 vaccine. TCRdb's table, derived via immunoSEQ multiplex PCR, lists solely in-frame clones and lacks some. This table has about 110,000 clones, approximately 89% appearing once. The V segment lost 4 bases and the J segment 3 bases; nucleotides outside the gene matches: 4. The CDR3 extends over 16 amino acids. Germline assignment: CDR1 PRHDT and CDR2 FYEKMQ (reference sequence). This material consisted of peripheral blood, taken on day 0 of MenACWY control vaccination. The TCR was taken from an adult in good health. V usage is TRBV13 and J usage is TRBJ1-3, with 12 nucleotides matching TRBD1. CDR3 DNA: TGTGCCAGCAGCTCGGGACAGGGGGCCTTTGGAAACACCATATATTTT. It is translated as CASSSGQGAFGNTIYF.